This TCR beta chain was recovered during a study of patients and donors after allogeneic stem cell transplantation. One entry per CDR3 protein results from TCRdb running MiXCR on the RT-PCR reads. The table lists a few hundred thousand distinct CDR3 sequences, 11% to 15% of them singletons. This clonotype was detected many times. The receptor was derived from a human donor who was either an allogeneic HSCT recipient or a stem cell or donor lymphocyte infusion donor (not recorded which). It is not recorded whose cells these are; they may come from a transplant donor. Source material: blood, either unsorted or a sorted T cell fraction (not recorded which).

The CDR3, as DNA: TGTGCCAGCAGCTCCACAGGGCACTACGGCAATGAGCAGTTCTTC. The encoded protein is CASSSTGHYGNEQFF. The chain is built from TRBV7-3 and TRBJ2-1, with D perhaps TRBD1 (6 bases). The ends were cut back, 4 bases at V and 6 bases at J, with 16 bases in the middle. The CDR3 has 15 amino acids. Germline values: CDR1 SGHTA, CDR2 FQGTGA.